This entry is about one TCR beta chain. The data were obtained in a study of early T cells in non-severe SARS-CoV-2 infection. Individual cDNA molecules carried attached unique molecular identifiers. TCRdb recomputed calls from the 5' RACE reads with MiXCR, one row per CDR3 protein. The repertoire includes tens of thousands of distinct CDR3 sequences, 4.5% to 6% of them detected once, and 5% to 6% sits in the top ten. The length of the CDR3 is 15 residues. Germline assignment: CDR1 SGHNT and CDR2 YENEEA. V was pared by 3 bases and J by 0 bases, with 11 bases between. The clonotype was recovered from an adult who was a healthcare worker with PCR-confirmed SARS-CoV-2 infection or an uninfected control (not recorded which). Sequenced material: whole blood. V usage is TRBV11-3 and J usage is TRBJ1-1; no firm D call. CDR3 region: CASSLDTGMNTEAFF. In nucleotides, the CDR3 is TGTGCCAGCAGCTTGGATACGGGGATGAACACTGAAGCTTTCTTT. Full variable domain (rest looked up from reference TRBV11-3 and TRBJ1-1): EAGVVQSPRYKIIEKKQPVAFWCNPISGHNTLYWYLQNLGQGPELLIRYENEEAVDDSQLPKDRFSAERLKGVDSTLKIQPAELGDSAVYLCASSLDTGMNTEAFFGQGTRLTVV.